This TCR beta chain was recovered during a study of graft-versus-host responses after intestinal transplantation. At the level of the study: Anti-thymocyte globulin induction preceded approximately three years of tacrolimus and steroid maintenance in all recipients. General study results and limits: The study found high graft-versus-host to host-versus-graft clonal ratios in allografts of patients with graft-donor T cell macrochimerism.

Germline CDR1 is KGHSH and CDR2 is LQKENI. The CDR3 extends over 13 amino acids. Trimming left V 6 bases short and J 4 bases short, with 12 bases between. TCRdb's copy holds only in-frame clones and misses some; the assay was immunoSEQ multiplex PCR. The data show about 6,800 clones, about 24% seen once. This clone was found a few times. V and J are TRBV18 and TRBJ1-1, with D possibly being TRBD1 (5 bases). This TCR came from a human patient who received an intestinal transplant. Here the sequenced sample was alloreactive CD4+ T cells from a mixed lymphocyte reaction culture, taken before intestinal transplant. Documented subset: CFSE-low proliferating T cells sorted from roughly six-day pre-transplant mixed lymphocyte reaction (GvH or HvG direction). CDR3 loop: CASSQERGTEAFF. DNA of the CDR3: TGTGCCAGCTCCCAGGAGAGGGGCACTGAAGCTTTCTTT.